A selection of T cell receptor beta chains follows, all from one sample in a study of OX40 agonist ivuxolimab in advanced cancers. Produced via immunoSEQ multiplex PCR; TCRdb's table is partial and in-frame only. This sample has approximately 58,000 clones, with 85% found just once. Sequencing used CD4+ or CD8+ T cells sorted from blood, obtained in a trial of the OX40 agonist ivuxolimab. The receptors stem from an adult with an advanced solid tumor such as melanoma, head and neck, liver or kidney cancer. CDR3s include the opening cysteine and the closing phenylalanine or tryptophan. D genes are given only for firm matches. Part of the rows lack a size; the others show once, few, many or a class for expanded clones.

d_gene	v_gene	abundance	j_gene	CDR3nt	CDR3aa
TRBD2	TRBV6-5	once	TRBJ2-3	TGTGCCAGCAGTCGCGGGACTAGCGGGACTACTCCGCAGTATTTT	CASSRGTSGTTPQYF
.	TRBV4-3	.	TRBJ2-7	TGCGCCAGCAGCCCTTACGTACAGGCATCCTACGAGCAGTACTTC	CASSPYVQASYEQYF
.	TRBV7-2	.	TRBJ1-2	TGTGCCAGCAGCTTATCCTTAGGACGCCGGTACACCTTC	CASSLSLGRRYTF
.	TRBV28	once	TRBJ1-1	TGTGCCAGCAGTCGGACCCAAATTAGGGGAGACACTGAAGCTTTCTTT	CASSRTQIRGDTEAFF
.	TRBV18	few	TRBJ2-7	TGTGCCAGCTCAACGGGTAACGAGCAGTACTTC	CASSTGNEQYF
.	TRBV5-1	.	TRBJ2-5	TGCGCCAGCAGAGCTTCTATCGAGTACCAAGAGACCCAGTACTTC	CASRASIEYQETQYF
.	TRBV11-2	.	TRBJ2-3	TGTGCCAGCAGCTCTCTCGGGATCACAGATACGCAGTATTTT	CASSSLGITDTQYF
.	TRBV7-9	.	TRBJ1-1	TGTGCCAGCAGCTTTCGGGCCGAGAACACTGAAGCTTTCTTT	CASSFRAENTEAFF
.	TRBV5-1	.	TRBJ2-1	TGCGCCAGCAGCTTGTCTCTAATCTCCTACAATGAGCAGTTCTTC	CASSLSLISYNEQFF
TRBD1	TRBV6-6	.	TRBJ2-7	TGTGCCAGCAGTTACCCCCGGGGACAGATTACCTACGAGCAGTACTTC	CASSYPRGQITYEQYF
.	TRBV7-2	.	TRBJ1-1	TGTGCCAGCAGCTTACTGCGGGCGGAAGCTTTCTTT	CASSLLRAEAFF
TRBD1	TRBV9	.	TRBJ2-5	TGTGCCAGCAGTCCCGGGACAGGCTCGGAGACCCAGTACTTC	CASSPGTGSETQYF
.	TRBV28	.	TRBJ2-7	TGTGCCATCCGAGGGGGGACAGACTCCTACGAGCAGTACTTC	CAIRGGTDSYEQYF
TRBD1	TRBV5-1	once	TRBJ2-7	TGCGCCAGCAGCTTGGTGACAGGGCCGGTCCACGAGCAGTACTTC	CASSLVTGPVHEQYF
TRBD1	TRBV5-1	.	TRBJ2-7	TGCGCCAGCAGCGAGGGACAGCGCTACGAGCAGTACTTC	CASSEGQRYEQYF
.	TRBV10-3	.	TRBJ2-1	TGTGCCATCAGTGAGTCGAGGGGATTTACAGGGAGCGGGCTCAATGAGCAGTTCTTC	CAISESRGFTGSGLNEQFF
TRBD2	TRBV28	once	TRBJ2-5	TGTGCCAGCAGCCGCGGGGGAAATAAAGAGACCCAGTACTTC	CASSRGGNKETQYF
.	TRBV5-4	few	TRBJ1-1	TGTGCCAGCAGCCGACGGGACCAGAGGAACACTGAAGCTTTCTTT	CASSRRDQRNTEAFF
.	TRBV6-1	.	TRBJ2-1	TGTGCCAGCAGTGACCTCTTGGGTCGTAGCTATGAGCAGTTCTTC	CASSDLLGRSYEQFF
TRBD2	TRBV27	.	TRBJ2-7	TGTGCCAGCAGTTACCGACTAGCGGGCGGCTCCTACGAGCAGTACTTC	CASSYRLAGGSYEQYF
.	TRBV5-6	once	TRBJ2-4	TGTGCCAGCAGCAACACCTTGGTAGGGATTGGCAAAAACATTCAGTACTTC	CASSNTLVGIGKNIQYF
.	TRBV28	.	TRBJ1-3	TGTGCCAGCAGTATTGGCTTAAGCTCTGGAAACACCATATATTTT	CASSIGLSSGNTIYF
.	TRBV7-7	.	TRBJ2-7	TGTGCTAGCAGCCTGAAGGCCCCGGCAATCCACGAGCAGTACTTC	CASSLKAPAIHEQYF
.	TRBV30	.	TRBJ1-2	TGTGCCTGGAGTGTGCGGGAAATGGATGGCTACACCTTC	CAWSVREMDGYTF
.	TRBV7-8	few	TRBJ2-7	TGTGCCAGCGGGAACTCCTACGAGCAGTACTTC	CASGNSYEQYF
.	TRBV6-1	.	TRBJ1-3	TGTGCCAGCAGTGGTGGTGTGGCCTTGAGCTCTGGAAACACCATATATTTT	CASSGGVALSSGNTIYF
.	TRBV9	.	TRBJ1-2	TGTGCCAGCAGCCGGGGGGACTATGGCTACACCTTC	CASSRGDYGYTF
.	TRBV11-2	.	TRBJ1-2	TGTGCCAGCAGCTTAGAGCAGGGTCGCGGCTATGGCTACACCTTC	CASSLEQGRGYGYTF
.	TRBV28	.	TRBJ2-7	TGTGCCAGCAGGACGGGCCAGGAGGCTGGCGAGCAGTACTTC	CASRTGQEAGEQYF
TRBD1	TRBV28	.	TRBJ2-6	TGTGCCACCTGGGACAGGGGGCCTGGGGCCAACGTCCTGACTTTC	CATWDRGPGANVLTF
.	TRBV5-4	.	TRBJ2-2	TGTGCCAGCAGCTTTGGGGCTAGTAAGGCCGGGGAGCTGTTTTTT	CASSFGASKAGELFF
.	TRBV6-6	.	TRBJ1-3	TGTGCCAGCAGCCCCGGCGGGAACACCATATATTTT	CASSPGGNTIYF
.	TRBV5-1	.	TRBJ2-5	TGCGCCAGCAGCTTGGGGCCGGTGAAGACCCAGTACTTC	CASSLGPVKTQYF
.	TRBV9	medium-sized	TRBJ2-7	TGTGCCAGCAGCGTAGGGGGGCTGGAAGGGAGCGAGCAGTACTTC	CASSVGGLEGSEQYF
.	TRBV27	.	TRBJ2-3	TGTGCCAGCAGTTTTAGGGCGGGCCCTCCTCGGGATACGCAGTATTTT	CASSFRAGPPRDTQYF
.	TRBV2	.	TRBJ1-1	TGTGCCAGCAGGCAGGGCTACGGTGGAGAAGCTTTCTTT	CASRQGYGGEAFF